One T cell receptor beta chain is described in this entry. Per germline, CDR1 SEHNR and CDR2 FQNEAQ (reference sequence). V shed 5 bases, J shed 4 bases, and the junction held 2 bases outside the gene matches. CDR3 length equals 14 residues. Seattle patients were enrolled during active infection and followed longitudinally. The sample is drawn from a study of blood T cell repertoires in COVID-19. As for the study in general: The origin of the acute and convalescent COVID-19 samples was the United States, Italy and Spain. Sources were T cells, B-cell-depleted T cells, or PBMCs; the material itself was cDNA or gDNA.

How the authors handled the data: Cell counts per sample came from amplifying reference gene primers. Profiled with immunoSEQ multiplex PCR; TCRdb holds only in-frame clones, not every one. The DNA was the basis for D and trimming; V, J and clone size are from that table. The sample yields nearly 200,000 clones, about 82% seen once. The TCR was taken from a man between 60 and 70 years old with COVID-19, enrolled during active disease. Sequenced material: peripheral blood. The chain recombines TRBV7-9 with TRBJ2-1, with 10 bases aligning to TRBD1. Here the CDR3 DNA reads TGTGCCAGCAGCCGGACAGGGGGTTACAATGAGCAGTTCTTC. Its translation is CASSRTGGYNEQFF.